Described below is a single TCR beta chain sequence and its context. The antigen remains undetermined. The V and J ends lost 5 bases and 7 bases respectively, with 15 bases between them. Germline lookup yields CDR1 SGDLS and CDR2 YYNGEE. CDR3 length equals 13 residues. Sorting produced populations that all topped 98% purity. This sample was taken from a study of beta chain features in type 1 diabetes. Study-level points and caveats: More deletions and fewer insertions at VDJ junctions were found in patients with type 1 diabetes. Type 1 diabetes patients had moderately but significantly shorter TCRB CDR3s in all four CD4+ subsets.

Investigators reverse transcribed all isolated RNA, so they sequenced expressed TCRB transcripts. The assay was immunoSEQ multiplex PCR, and TCRdb's table has in-frame clones only and misses some. This table holds roughly 150,000 clones, 9% found once. Sequences were obtained from central memory CD4+ T cells from blood. The clonotype originates from a woman aged 25-40 years with type 1 diabetes. The chain is built from TRBV9 and TRBJ1-1; D perhaps matches TRBD1 (6 bases). As DNA, the CDR3 is TGTGCCAGCAGTTTCCTTGTCAGGGGTGAAGCTTTCTTT. Translation gives CASSFLVRGEAFF.